This T cell receptor (beta chain) stems from a study of tumor and adjacent non-tumor tissue in lung cancer. Study-level findings and limits: Normal lung showed higher cumulative top 100 clone frequency than tumor.

A modified ARM-PCR protocol with three rounds of nested PCR amplified TCRbeta. MiXCR, run by TCRdb on the multiplex PCR reads, gives a single entry per CDR3 protein. Altogether 60,000 to 100,000 distinct CDR3 sequences are present, about 80% being singletons, with the ten largest covering 40%. Deletions cut 0 bases from V and 12 bases from J, with 14 bases between. Germline CDR1 reads MNHNS; CDR2 reads SASEGT. There are 13 residues in the CDR3. As to this clonotype: No antigen is known for it. A much larger clone differs by one base, so this may be a read error.

RNA was extracted from bulk tissue without any cell sorting. The normal lung tissue was taken more than 3 cm from the tumor edge. The gene calls are TRBV6-1 and TRBJ2-5; no definite D call. Sequencing used distant non-tumor lung tissue. The TCR was taken from a man between 65 and 80 years old with non-small cell lung cancer. CDR3 loop: CASSEAGGHREYF. CDR3 nucleotide sequence: TGTGCCAGCAGTGAAGCTGGTGGGCACCGGGAGTACTTC.